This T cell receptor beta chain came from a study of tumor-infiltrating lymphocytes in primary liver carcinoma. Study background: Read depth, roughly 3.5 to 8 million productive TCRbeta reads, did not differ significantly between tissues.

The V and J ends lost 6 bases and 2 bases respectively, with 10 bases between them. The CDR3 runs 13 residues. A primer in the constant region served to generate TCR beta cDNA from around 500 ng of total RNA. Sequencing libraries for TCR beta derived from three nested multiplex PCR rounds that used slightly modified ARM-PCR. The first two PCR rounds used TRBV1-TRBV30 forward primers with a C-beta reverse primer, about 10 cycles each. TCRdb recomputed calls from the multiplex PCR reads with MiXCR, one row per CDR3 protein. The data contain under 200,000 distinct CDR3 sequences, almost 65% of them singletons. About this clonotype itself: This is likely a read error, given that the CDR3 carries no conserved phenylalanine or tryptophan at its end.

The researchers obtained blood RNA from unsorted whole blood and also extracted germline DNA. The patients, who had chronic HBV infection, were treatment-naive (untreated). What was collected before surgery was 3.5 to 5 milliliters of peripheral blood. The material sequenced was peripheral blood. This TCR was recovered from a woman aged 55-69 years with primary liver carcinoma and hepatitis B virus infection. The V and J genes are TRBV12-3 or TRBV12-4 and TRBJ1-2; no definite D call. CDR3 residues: CASSPAANYGYTL. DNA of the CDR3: TGTGCCAGCAGCCCGGCTGCGAACTATGGCTACACCCTC.